A selection of T cell receptor beta chains follows, all from one sample in a study of shared clonotypes between healthy human individuals. Clones were read by immunoSEQ multiplex PCR, and TCRdb kept only the in-frame ones, dropping some. This repertoire shows hundreds of thousands of clones, about 95% found once; its top ten account for 0.11%. The sequencing input was naive CD8+ T cells sorted from blood. Receptor source: a woman in her 30s in good health. Both conserved end residues are part of each CDR3. The D gene is left open where the match is weak. Clone size, where shown, is once, few, many, or a class for clones that have expanded.

clone_size d_call j_call v_call cdr3_aa cdr3_nt
. TRBD2 TRBJ2-7 TRBV7-7 CASSYRAGGIYEQYF TGTGCCAGCAGCTACCGAGCGGGAGGAATCTACGAGCAGTACTTC
. . TRBJ2-2 TRBV29-1 CSVEEEKGLTGELFF TGCAGCGTTGAAGAGGAGAAAGGACTGACCGGGGAGCTGTTTTTT
once . TRBJ1-1 TRBV28 CASSLSLGRDTEAFF TGTGCCAGCAGTTTATCTCTCGGGAGGGATACTGAAGCTTTCTTT
. TRBD2 TRBJ2-7 TRBV4-1 CASSPKTGGLAGSYSYEQYF TGCGCCAGCAGCCCCAAGACCGGGGGACTAGCGGGTTCCTACTCCTACGAGCAGTACTTC
. TRBD2 TRBJ2-7 TRBV12-5 CASGLVRREGCEQYF TGTGCTAGTGGTTTGGTAAGGCGGGAGGGTTGCGAGCAGTACTTC
. . TRBJ2-7 TRBV11-3 CASTREGYLFYEQYF TGTGCCAGCACACGTGAGGGGTACCTCTTCTACGAGCAGTACTTC
. TRBD2 TRBJ2-5 TRBV2 CASSVPSGQETQYF TGTGCCAGCAGTGTGCCTAGCGGTCAAGAGACCCAGTACTTC
. . TRBJ1-4 TRBV7-9 CASSLDWEKLFF TGTGCCAGCAGCCTCGACTGGGAAAAACTGTTTTTT
. . TRBJ2-2 TRBV28 CASSRGGFLGTGELFF TGTGCCAGCTCCCGAGGGGGGTTCCTTGGCACCGGGGAGCTGTTTTTT
. TRBD2 TRBJ2-1 TRBV5-1 CASSFEPSGKVSGEQFF TGCGCCAGCAGCTTCGAGCCTAGCGGGAAAGTTTCTGGTGAGCAGTTCTTC
. . TRBJ2-7 TRBV14 CASSHLSRSREQYF TGTGCCAGCAGCCACCTTTCGAGGTCGAGGGAGCAGTACTTC
. TRBD1 TRBJ1-4 TRBV4-1 CASRHPGTGAEKLFF TGCGCCAGCAGACACCCCGGGACAGGGGCCGAAAAACTGTTTTTT
. . TRBJ2-7 TRBV19 CASSPQQGYEQYF TGTGCCAGTAGTCCTCAACAGGGCTACGAGCAGTACTTC
. . TRBJ1-5 TRBV10-3 CAISEANQPQHF TGTGCCATCAGTGAGGCCAATCAGCCCCAGCATTTT
. . TRBJ2-7 TRBV7-8 CASSRTVGDRPYEQYF TGTGCCAGCAGTCGCACGGTGGGGGACCGACCCTACGAGCAGTACTTC
. TRBD2 TRBJ2-7 TRBV19 CATAGPPYYEQYF TGTGCAACAGCGGGACCTCCCTACTACGAGCAGTACTTC
. . TRBJ2-7 TRBV28 CASTNVANSYEQYF TGTGCCAGCACAAATGTGGCCAACTCCTACGAGCAGTACTTC
once . TRBJ2-1 TRBV7-8 CASSLVLYNEQFF TGTGCCAGCAGCTTAGTTTTGTACAATGAGCAGTTCTTC
. . TRBJ2-3 TRBV21-1 CASSKTGSTDTQYF TGTGCCAGCAGCAAGACGGGATCCACAGATACGCAGTATTTT
. . TRBJ1-1 TRBV4-1 CASSQDGQPNTEAFF TGCGCCAGCAGCCAAGATGGACAGCCGAACACTGAAGCTTTCTTT
. . TRBJ1-1 TRBV27 CASSLLGVNTEAFF TGTGCCAGCAGTTTATTAGGGGTGAACACTGAAGCTTTCTTT
. TRBD1 TRBJ2-1 TRBV19 CATTLGQGQFF TGTGCCACCACCCTGGGACAGGGCCAGTTCTTC
. TRBD2 TRBJ2-3 TRBV7-3 CASSSLAGAADTQYF TGTGCCAGCAGCTCATTAGCGGGAGCAGCAGATACGCAGTATTTT
. TRBD2 TRBJ2-3 TRBV7-9 CASSLSGSGRADTQYF TGTGCCAGCAGCCTTAGTGGTAGCGGGAGGGCAGATACGCAGTATTTT
. TRBD2 TRBJ2-1 TRBV9 CASSFRLAGDHNEQFF TGTGCCAGCAGCTTCCGACTAGCGGGCGACCACAATGAGCAGTTCTTC
. . TRBJ2-1 TRBV7-9 CASSSWGVAHEQFF TGTGCCAGCAGCTCTTGGGGGGTAGCCCATGAGCAGTTCTTC
. . TRBJ1-2 TRBV5-8 CATLGSRVNYGYTF TGTGCCACCCTCGGAAGCAGGGTGAACTATGGCTACACCTTC